The rows below give T cell receptor beta chains drawn from one sample of a study of T cell responses to AZD1222 COVID-19 vaccine. Measured with immunoSEQ multiplex PCR; TCRdb has only the in-frame clones, and not every one. The sample contains 150,000 to 200,000 clones, around 94% of which appear only once. This specimen was peripheral blood, taken 28 days after the second AZD1222 dose. The receptors stem from an adult who received the AZD1222 COVID-19 vaccine. Both conserved end residues are trimmed from each CDR3.

v_call	j_call	cdr3_aa
TRBV18	TRBJ1-1	ASTSTGNTEAF
TRBV7-2	TRBJ2-7	ASSLASVGAGTYEQY
TRBV28	TRBJ1-5	ASSPHPISNQPQH
TRBV18	TRBJ2-3	ASSPRGGLPDTQY
TRBV7-9	TRBJ1-4	ASSLAGWSEKLF
TRBV11-1	TRBJ1-1	ASSSHRELNTEAF
TRBV7-9	TRBJ2-5	ASSYQQGSEVTQY
TRBV4-1	TRBJ2-1	ASSQVLASGGAYEQF
TRBV7-3	TRBJ1-2	ASSLNSMGGYT
TRBV3-1/TRBV3-2	TRBJ2-5	ASSLSKETQY
TRBV27	TRBJ1-1	ASSLSGTNTEAF
TRBV6-5	TRBJ2-2	ASSPGTITGELF
TRBV27	TRBJ2-2	ASKTGVLNTGELF